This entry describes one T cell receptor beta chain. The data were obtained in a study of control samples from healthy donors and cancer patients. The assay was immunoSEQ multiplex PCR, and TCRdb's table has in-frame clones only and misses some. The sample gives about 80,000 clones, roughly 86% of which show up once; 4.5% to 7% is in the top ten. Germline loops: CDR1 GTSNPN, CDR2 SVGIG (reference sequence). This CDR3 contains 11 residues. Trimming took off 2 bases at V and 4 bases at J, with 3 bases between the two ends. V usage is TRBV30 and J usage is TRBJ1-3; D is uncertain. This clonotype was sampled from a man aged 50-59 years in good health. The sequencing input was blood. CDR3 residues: CAWSLGNTIYF. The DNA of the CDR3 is TGTGCCTGGAGTCTCGGAAACACCATATATTTT.